This TCR beta chain stems from a study of regulatory T cells in long-lasting Graves disease. Whole-study results and caveats: New patients shared 750 to 1,000 public clonotypes, and persistent patients shared more, with over 2,500. Analyses excluded thyroid tissue, covering peripheral blood alone.

Time point specified: newly diagnosed GD, antithyroid drugs for less than 3 months. RNA extracted from PBMCs served as the sequencing template. For TCR beta, libraries came from iRepertoire HTBI primers and Arm-PCR of CDR3 regions. TCRdb called the multiplex PCR reads again in MiXCR, with one record for every CDR3 protein. The sample consists of approximately 480,000 distinct CDR3 sequences, 15% to 20% of them appearing once. This clonotype was seen at least ten times. What it binds is not known. These data were also reused for a study on T cells in Graves' hyperthyroidism and ophthalmopathy.

The sequence was obtained from a man aged 35-49 years with Graves disease. The sequenced sample was peripheral blood mononuclear cells (PBMCs), obtained at new diagnosis, from a patient treated with antithyroid drugs.

CDR3 sequence: CASTPHSGSYEQYF. In DNA, the CDR3 is TGTGCCAGCACCCCCCACTCCGGCTCCTACGAGCAGTACTTC. The chain uses TRBV28 and TRBJ2-7; D is unclear. Germline V gives CDR1 MDHEN, CDR2 SYDVKM. V was trimmed by 7 bases and J by 0 bases, leaving 13 bases between them. This CDR3 has 14 residues.